Following are 14 T cell receptor beta chains from one sample sequenced in a study of T cell responses to AZD1222 COVID-19 vaccine. Generated by immunoSEQ multiplex PCR, the TCRdb table keeps only in-frame clones and is missing some. The sample yields 150,000 to 200,000 clones, 90% to 95% seen once. The sample consisted of peripheral blood, taken on day 0 of AZD1222 vaccination. These receptors originate from an adult in good health.

This chain connects TRBV4-1 to TRBJ1-2; the match to TRBD1 covers 7 bases. V lost 0 bases, J lost 5 bases, and 6 bases stayed unmatched. The CDR3 loop spans 15 amino acids. Germline V gene data show CDR1 as MGHRA and CDR2 as YSYEKL. This CDR3 is CASSQEPTGEYGYTF. The CDR3, as DNA: TGCGCCAGCAGCCAAGAGCCTACAGGGGAATATGGCTACACCTTC.

The chain recombines TRBV7-9 with TRBJ2-3; possible D gene TRBD1, 6 bases. The V gene lost 11 bases and the J gene lost 0 bases, with 18 bases spanning the gap. In germline, CDR1 is SEHNR, CDR2 FQNEAQ (reference sequence). There are 15 residues in the CDR3. The DNA for the CDR3 is TGTGCCGCTAGTGGGGGCCCCCTTAGCACAGATACGCAGTATTTT. Encoded protein: CAASGGPLSTDTQYF.

The chain uses TRBV6-6 and TRBJ2-5, with 13 bases identical to TRBD2. Germline V gene lookup returns CDR1 MNHNY and CDR2 SVGAGI (reference sequence). This CDR3 contains 14 residues. J gave up 5 bases and V 6 bases, and 3 bases lay outside the gene matches. The CDR3 DNA sequence: TGTGCCAGCAGGCCGGGACTAGCGGGGGAGACCCAGTACTTC. Translation gives CASRPGLAGETQYF.

The CDR3: CASSWTGFTDTQYF. The CDR3 DNA reads as TGTGCCAGCAGTTGGACAGGGTTCACAGATACGCAGTATTTT. The V gene is TRBV6-5, the J gene TRBJ2-3; 8 nucleotides align to TRBD1. The V gene end was trimmed by 4 bases and the J gene end by 2 bases; junction bases not matched to a gene: 2. The CDR3 spans 14 residues. The germline V gene has CDR1 MNHEY and CDR2 SVGAGI.

V is TRBV14 and J is TRBJ1-5; D not resolved. V was pared by 1 base and J by 7 bases, with 8 bases between. Germline CDR1 is SGHDN and CDR2 is FVKESK. This CDR3 spans 13 amino acids. This CDR3 reads CASSQVIGQPQHF. In nucleotides, the CDR3 is TGTGCCAGCAGCCAAGTCATTGGCCAGCCCCAGCATTTT.

A single count supports this clone. The V gene is TRBV5-1, the J gene TRBJ1-2; 9 bases agree with TRBD1. J lost 5 bases, V lost 5 bases, and 10 bases had no gene match. This CDR3 contains 15 residues. From germline, CDR1 is SGHRS and CDR2 YFSETQ. As DNA, the CDR3 is TGCGCCAGCAGTCAAACTCCCGGGACAGGGTATGGCTACACCTTC. It encodes CASSQTPGTGYGYTF.

V gene TRBV9 combines with J gene TRBJ2-1, with TRBD1 identical over 9 bases. The germline V gene encodes CDR1 SGDLS and CDR2 YYNGEE. With V trimmed by 3 bases and J by 8 bases, 9 bases remained unmatched. The CDR3 runs 15 residues. The CDR3 region is CASSELRDRADEQFF. CDR3 bases: TGTGCCAGCAGCGAACTCCGGGACAGGGCCGATGAGCAGTTCTTC.

The rearrangement joins TRBV19 to TRBJ1-2; D remains ambiguous. Trimming cost V 2 bases and J 0 bases, with 4 bases left between them. CDR1 and CDR2 (germline): LNHDA, SQIVND (reference sequence). The CDR3 loop spans 13 amino acids. The CDR3 coding sequence is TGTGCCAGTAGTATATATTCTAACTATGGCTACACCTTC. This encodes CASSIYSNYGYTF.

CDR3 nucleotide sequence: TGTGCCAGCAGCCGAATCAGTATAGACTATGGCTACACCTTC. Its translation: CASSRISIDYGYTF. The J gene is TRBJ1-2, the V gene TRBV7-8, with D unresolved. The V end lost 5 bases, the J end lost 3 bases, and 13 bases lay between the germline ends. Germline CDR1 is SGHVS and CDR2 is FQNEAQ. This CDR3 has 14 residues.

The chain uses TRBV6-1 and TRBJ1-5, with D unresolved. The germline gives CDR1 MNHNS, CDR2 SASEGT. The CDR3 consists of 17 residues. The V and J ends lost 1 base and 0 bases respectively, with 13 bases between them. Here the CDR3 reads CASSEGVVSFSNQPQHF. CDR3 DNA sequence: TGTGCCAGCAGTGAAGGGGTGGTCTCCTTTAGCAATCAGCCCCAGCATTTT.

This clone was found once. The chain is built from TRBV5-1 and TRBJ2-2, with D uncertain. Germline V lookup: CDR1 SGHRS, CDR2 YFSETQ. The CDR3 contains 15 residues. V was shortened by 3 bases and J by 5 bases, with 14 bases between the two germline ends. DNA of the CDR3: TGCGCCAGCAGCTCAGGCCAGCCAAGGACCGGGGAGCTGTTTTTT. This codes for CASSSGQPRTGELFF. Looking up the rest from reference TRBV5-1 and TRBJ2-2 gives the full variable domain: KAGVTQTPRYLIKTRGQQVTLSCSPISGHRSVSWYQQTPGQGLQFLFEYFSETQRNKGNFPGRFSGRQFSNSRSEMNVSTLELGDSALYLCASSSGQPRTGELFFGEGSRLTVL.

The V call is TRBV12-3 or TRBV12-4, the J call TRBJ1-2; D not resolved. Trimming took off 6 bases at V and 11 bases at J, with 19 bases between the two ends. CDR3 length: 13 residues. The chain's CDR3 is CASSPGSGRWYTF. CDR3 nucleotides: TGTGCCAGCAGCCCCGGGTCAGGCCGGTGGTACACCTTC.

The genes are TRBV27 and TRBJ2-1; perhaps D is TRBD1 or TRBD2 (6 bases each). Germline V gives CDR1 MNHEY, CDR2 SMNVEV (reference sequence). Trimming pared 6 bases from V and 9 bases from J, leaving 15 bases between. The CDR3 covers 13 residues. This CDR3 reads CASRRTGGPEQFF. CDR3 DNA: TGTGCCAGCAGACGCACCGGGGGCCCTGAGCAGTTCTTC.

The chain employs TRBV2 and TRBJ1-2, with TRBD1 matching over 10 bases. CDR1 and CDR2 (germline): SNHLY, FYNNEI. Trimming at V came to 10 bases and at J to 7 bases, leaving 6 bases not matched to a gene. The CDR3 covers 12 residues. CDR3 sequence: CATSTGGGGYTF. The CDR3 DNA reads as TGTGCCACCTCGACAGGGGGCGGTGGCTACACCTTC.